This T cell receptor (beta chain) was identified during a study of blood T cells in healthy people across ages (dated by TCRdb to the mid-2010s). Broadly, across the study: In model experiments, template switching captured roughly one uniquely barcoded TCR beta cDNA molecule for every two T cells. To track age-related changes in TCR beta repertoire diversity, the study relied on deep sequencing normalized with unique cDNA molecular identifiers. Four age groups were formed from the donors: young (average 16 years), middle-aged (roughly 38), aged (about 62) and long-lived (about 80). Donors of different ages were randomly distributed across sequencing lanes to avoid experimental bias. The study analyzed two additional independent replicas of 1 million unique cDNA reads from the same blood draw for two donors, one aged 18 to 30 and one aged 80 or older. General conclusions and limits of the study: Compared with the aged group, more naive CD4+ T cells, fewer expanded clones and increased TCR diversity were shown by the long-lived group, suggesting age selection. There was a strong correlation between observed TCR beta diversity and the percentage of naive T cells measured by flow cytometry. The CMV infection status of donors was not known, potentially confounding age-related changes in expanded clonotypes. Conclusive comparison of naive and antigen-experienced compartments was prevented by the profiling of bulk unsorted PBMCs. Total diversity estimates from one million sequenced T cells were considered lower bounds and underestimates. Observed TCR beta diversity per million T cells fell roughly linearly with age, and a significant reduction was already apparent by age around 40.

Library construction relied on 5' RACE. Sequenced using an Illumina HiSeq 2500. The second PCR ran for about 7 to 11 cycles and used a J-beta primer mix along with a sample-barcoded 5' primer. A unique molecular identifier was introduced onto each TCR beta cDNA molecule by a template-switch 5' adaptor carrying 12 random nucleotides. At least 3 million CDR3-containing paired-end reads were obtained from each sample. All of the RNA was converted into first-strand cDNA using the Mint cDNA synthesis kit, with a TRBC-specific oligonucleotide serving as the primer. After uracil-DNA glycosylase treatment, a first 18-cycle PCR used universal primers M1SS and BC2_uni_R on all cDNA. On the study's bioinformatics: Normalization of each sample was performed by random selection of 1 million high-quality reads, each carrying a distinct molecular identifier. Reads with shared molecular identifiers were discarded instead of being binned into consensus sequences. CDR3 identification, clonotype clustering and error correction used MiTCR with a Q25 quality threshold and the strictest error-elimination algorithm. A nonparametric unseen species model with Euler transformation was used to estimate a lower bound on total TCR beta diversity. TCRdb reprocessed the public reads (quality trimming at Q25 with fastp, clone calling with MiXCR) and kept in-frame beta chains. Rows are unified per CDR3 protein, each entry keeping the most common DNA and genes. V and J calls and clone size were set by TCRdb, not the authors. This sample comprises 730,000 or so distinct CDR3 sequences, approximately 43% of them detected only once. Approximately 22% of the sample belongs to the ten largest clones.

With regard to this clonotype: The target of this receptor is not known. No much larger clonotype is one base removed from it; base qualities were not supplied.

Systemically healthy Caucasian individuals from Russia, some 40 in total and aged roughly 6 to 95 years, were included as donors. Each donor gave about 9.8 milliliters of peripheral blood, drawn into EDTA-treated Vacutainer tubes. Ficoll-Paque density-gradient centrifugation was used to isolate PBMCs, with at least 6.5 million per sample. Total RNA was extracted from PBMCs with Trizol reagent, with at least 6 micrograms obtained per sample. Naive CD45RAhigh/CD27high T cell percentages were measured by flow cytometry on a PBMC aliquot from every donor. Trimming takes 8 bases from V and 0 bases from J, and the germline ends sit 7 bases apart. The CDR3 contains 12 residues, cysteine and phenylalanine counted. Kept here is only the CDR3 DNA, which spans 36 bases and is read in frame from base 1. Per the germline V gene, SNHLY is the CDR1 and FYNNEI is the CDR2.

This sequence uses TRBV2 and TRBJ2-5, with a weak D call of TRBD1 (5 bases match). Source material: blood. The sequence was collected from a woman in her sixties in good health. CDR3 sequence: CASGAYQETQYF. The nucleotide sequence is TGTGCCAGCGGGGCGTACCAAGAGACCCAGTACTTC.